Each of the 9 T cell receptor beta chains below was sequenced from the same sample in a study of blood T cell repertoires in COVID-19. Clones were read by immunoSEQ multiplex PCR, and TCRdb kept only the in-frame ones, dropping some. The profile shows about 250,000 clones, more than 70% of them singletons. Sample: peripheral blood. These receptors were obtained from a woman of 80 years or more with COVID-19, enrolled during active disease.

The rearrangement uses TRBV10-2 and TRBJ1-3, with D hard to call. The CDR3 spans 14 residues. CDR1 is WSHSY and CDR2 is SAAADI in the germline V gene. V lost 9 bases and J lost 0, with 12 bases in between. The CDR3 nucleotides read TGCGCCAGTCGCCCGGCGGGCTCTGGAAACACCATATATTTT. Translating gives CASRPAGSGNTIYF.

The CDR3 loop reads CASSKGQGNTDTQYF. For the CDR3, the DNA is TGTGCCAGCAGTAAGGGACAGGGGAACACAGATACGCAGTATTTT. The chain uses TRBV6-5 and TRBJ2-3; 10 positions agree with TRBD1. Germline CDR1 reads MNHEY; CDR2 reads SVGAGI. This CDR3 is built from 15 residues. The V and J ends lost 5 bases and 2 bases, in that order; junction bases with no gene match: 4.

This chain uses TRBV10-1 with TRBJ2-7; maybe TRBD2 (5 bases). Germline values: CDR1 WNHNN, CDR2 SYGVQD (reference sequence). The CDR3 spans 13 residues. V dropped 1 base and J dropped 4 bases, with 8 bases sitting between them. DNA for the CDR3: TGCGCCAGCAGTGAGTGTCGGACTTACGAGCAGTACGTC. Its protein is CASSECRTYEQYV.

The chain has TRBV10-3 and TRBJ2-7, with a weak D call TRBD1 (6 bases). CDR3 size: 13 residues. V was shortened by 7 bases and J by 7 bases, with 17 bases between the two germline ends. Looked up from germline, CDR1 is ENHRY and CDR2 is SYGVKD. The DNA for the CDR3 is TGTGCCATCAAAGGGGACACCGCCTGGGAGCAGTACTTC. Translation gives CAIKGDTAWEQYF.

The chain joins TRBV4-1 to TRBJ2-1; possible D gene TRBD1, 6 bases. Germline V CDR1 and CDR2: MGHRA, YSYEKL. This CDR3 has 16 amino acids. Trimming took 0 bases from V and 7 from J, leaving 16 bases between them. CDR3 in amino acids: CASSQESGAKANEQFF. CDR3 nucleotides: TGCGCCAGCAGCCAAGAGTCAGGGGCGAAGGCAAATGAGCAGTTCTTC.

The chain combines TRBV12-3 or TRBV12-4 with TRBJ1-1, with D tentatively TRBD1 (5 bases). The CDR3 has 12 amino acids. Trimming stripped 6 bases from V and 7 bases from J, with 12 bases between. As DNA, the CDR3 is TGTGCCAGCAGAACACAGGTATTTGAAGCTTTCTTT. As protein: CASRTQVFEAFF.

The chain is built from TRBV19 and TRBJ1-5; 7 nucleotides line up with TRBD1. The CDR3 extends over 15 amino acids. Germline V gene sequence: CDR1 LNHDA, CDR2 SQIVND (reference sequence). Trimming removed 6 bases from V and 1 base from J; junction bases left unmatched: 6. The CDR3 DNA is TGTGCCAGTAGAGATTCAGGGGGAAGCAATCAGCCCCAGCATTTT. Translating gives CASRDSGGSNQPQHF.

The V and J genes are TRBV28 and TRBJ1-2; D is undetermined. Trimming took off 3 bases at V and 7 bases at J, with 9 bases between the two ends. The CDR3 spans 12 residues. Germline V gene data show CDR1 as MDHEN and CDR2 as SYDVKM. CDR3 protein: CASSLSRAGYTF. The CDR3 bases are TGTGCCAGCAGTTTGTCGCGGGCTGGCTACACCTTC.

This clone was found once. The same CDR3 can be traced to other DNA sequences in this sample. The chain has TRBV2 and TRBJ1-1; D unresolved. V lost 5 bases, J lost 0 bases, and 16 bases lay in between. CDR1 and CDR2 from the germline V gene are SNHLY and FYNNEI. This CDR3 has 16 residues. In DNA form, the CDR3 reads TGTGCCAGCAGTCAGACCTCGACAACCCTGAACACTGAAGCTTTCTTT. Translated: CASSQTSTTLNTEAFF.